This TCR beta chain was sequenced in a study of CD8+CD57+ T cells in acquired aplastic anemia. Study summary: Isolated CD4+ and CD8+ cells, once sorted, yielded DNA averaging around 3 ug. Sequencing produced an average of around 10 million reads per healthy donor for CD4+ cells.

With regard to this clonotype: The antigen is unknown.

This CDR3 contains 16 residues. Trimming removed 0 bases at V and 1 base at J, with 9 bases between. CDR1 is LGHNA, CDR2 YSLEER, per germline. General study points: Patient and control CD8+ Simpson's diversity was not significantly different. In common between the patients and the controls were twenty-nine CD8+ CDR3 sequences.

Genomic DNA provided the template from which TCR beta VDJ and CDR3 profiles were obtained. TCRdb processed the reads anew with MiXCR; each CDR3 protein has one entry. The repertoire holds 200,000 to 250,000 distinct CDR3 sequences, 61% seen once, with approximately 30% in the top ten. The rearrangement uses TRBV4-3 and TRBJ2-2; no definite D call. What was sequenced was sorted CD4+, CD8+, or CD8+CD57+ T cells (not recorded which) from PBMCs. This receptor was taken from a human donor in good health. CDR3 loop: CASSQDLVMNTGELFF. CDR3 sequence (DNA): TGCGCCAGCAGCCAAGATTTAGTAATGAACACCGGGGAGCTGTTTTTT.